This entry describes one TCR beta chain. Antigen specificity is unknown. The sample originates from a study of human versus mouse CDR3 diversity and MHC coevolution. Study-wide results and limits: The lowest clonal inequality scores came from most of the three human donors.

The table came from immunoSEQ multiplex PCR; TCRdb's copy has only in-frame clones and leaves some out. The sample yields about 60,000 clones, around 94% seen once. Trimming cost V 5 bases and J 8 bases, with 13 bases left between them. Germline V CDR1 and CDR2: SEHNR, FQNEAQ (reference sequence). The CDR3 has 13 residues. The clonotype originates from a person between 60 and 70 years old in good health. The J gene is TRBJ2-4, the V gene TRBV7-9; D is unresolved. Input material: naive CD4+ T cells from blood. As for subset: CD45RO-negative CD62L-positive naive CD4 T cells. The CDR3 sequence: CASSPRASDIQYF. The CDR3 DNA is TGTGCCAGCAGCCCCCGCGCATCGGACATTCAGTACTTC.